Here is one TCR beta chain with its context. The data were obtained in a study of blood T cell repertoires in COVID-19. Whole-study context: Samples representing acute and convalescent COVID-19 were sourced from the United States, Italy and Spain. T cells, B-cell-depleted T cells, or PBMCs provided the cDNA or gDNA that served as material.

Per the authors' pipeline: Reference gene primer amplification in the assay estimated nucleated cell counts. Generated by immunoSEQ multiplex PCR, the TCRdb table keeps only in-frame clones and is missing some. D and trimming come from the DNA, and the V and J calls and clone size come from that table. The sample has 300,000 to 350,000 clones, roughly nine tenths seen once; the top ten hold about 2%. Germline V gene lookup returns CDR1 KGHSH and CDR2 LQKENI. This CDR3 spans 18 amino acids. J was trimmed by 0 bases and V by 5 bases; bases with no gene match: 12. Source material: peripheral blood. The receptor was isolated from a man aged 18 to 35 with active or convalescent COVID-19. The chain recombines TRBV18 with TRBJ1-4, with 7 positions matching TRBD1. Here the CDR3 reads CASSATGTAVATNEKLFF. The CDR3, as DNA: TGTGCCAGCTCAGCCACCGGGACAGCGGTTGCAACTAATGAAAAACTGTTTTTT.